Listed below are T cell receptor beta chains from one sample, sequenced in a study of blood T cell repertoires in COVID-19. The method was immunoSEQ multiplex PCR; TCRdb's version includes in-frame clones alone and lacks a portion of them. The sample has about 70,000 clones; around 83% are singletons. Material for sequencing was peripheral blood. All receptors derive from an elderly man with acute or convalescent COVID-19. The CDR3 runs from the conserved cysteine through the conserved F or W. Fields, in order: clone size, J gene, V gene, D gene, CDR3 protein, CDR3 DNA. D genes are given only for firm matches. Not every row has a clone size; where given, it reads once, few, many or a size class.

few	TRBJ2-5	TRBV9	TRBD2	CASSLGLAGQETQYF	TGTGCCAGCAGCCTCGGACTAGCGGGCCAAGAGACCCAGTACTTC
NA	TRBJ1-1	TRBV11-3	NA	CASSSRTDEAFF	TGTGCCAGCAGCTCAAGGACAGATGAAGCTTTCTTT
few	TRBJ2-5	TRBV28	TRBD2	CASSASGRFQETQYF	TGTGCCAGCAGTGCTAGCGGGAGGTTCCAAGAGACCCAGTACTTC
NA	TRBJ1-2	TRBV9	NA	CASSVLGTPNYGYTF	TGTGCCAGCAGCGTCCTAGGGACACCTAACTATGGCTACACCTTC
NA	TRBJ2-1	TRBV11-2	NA	CASSTGNEQFF	TGTGCCAGCAGTACGGGGAATGAGCAGTTCTTC
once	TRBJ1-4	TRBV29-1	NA	CSVRAGENEKLFF	TGCAGCGTCCGAGCGGGGGAAAATGAAAAACTGTTTTTT
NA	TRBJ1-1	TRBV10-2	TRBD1	CASRENRDRPNEAFF	TGCGCCAGCAGGGAAAACCGGGACAGGCCGAATGAAGCTTTCTTT
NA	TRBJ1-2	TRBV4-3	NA	CASSRGGANYGYTF	TGCGCCAGCAGCCGCGGCGGGGCTAACTATGGCTACACCTTC
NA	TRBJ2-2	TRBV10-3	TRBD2	CAITARLAGGPDTGELFF	TGTGCCATCACCGCTCGACTAGCGGGGGGGCCGGACACCGGGGAGCTGTTTTTT
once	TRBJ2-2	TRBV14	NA	CASSQLSTGELFF	TGTGCCAGCAGCCAACTCAGTACCGGGGAGCTGTTTTTT
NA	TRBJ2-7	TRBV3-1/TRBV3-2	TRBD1	CASSQRGQGFYEQYF	TGTGCCAGCAGCCAACGGGGACAGGGATTTTACGAGCAGTACTTC
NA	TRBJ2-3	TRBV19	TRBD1	CASSPRTGGDTQYF	TGTGCCAGTAGTCCTCGGACAGGGGGTGATACGCAGTATTTT
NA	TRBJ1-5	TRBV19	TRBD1	CASKTPGTGNQPQHF	TGTGCCAGTAAAACTCCCGGGACAGGGAATCAGCCCCAGCATTTT
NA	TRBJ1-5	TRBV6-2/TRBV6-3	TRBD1	CASSPTWTGPSNQPQHF	TGTGCCAGCAGCCCTACCTGGACAGGGCCTAGCAATCAGCCCCAGCATTTT
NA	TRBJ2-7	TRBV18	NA	CASSLTGINYEQYF	TGTGCCAGCTCGTTAACAGGGATCAACTACGAGCAGTACTTC
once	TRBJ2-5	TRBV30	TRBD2	CAWTTSGTSFIVTQYF	TGTGCCTGGACGACTAGCGGGACCTCCTTTATAGTGACCCAGTACTTC
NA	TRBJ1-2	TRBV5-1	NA	CASSLYPQNYGYTF	TGCGCCAGCAGCTTATATCCACAGAACTATGGCTACACCTTC
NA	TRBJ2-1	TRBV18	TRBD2	CASSPGLAGAYNEQFF	TGTGCCAGCTCACCGGGACTAGCGGGGGCCTACAATGAGCAGTTCTTC
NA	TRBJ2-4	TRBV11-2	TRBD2	CASSLDRASGRNIQYF	TGTGCCAGCAGCTTAGATAGGGCTAGCGGGAGAAACATTCAGTACTTC
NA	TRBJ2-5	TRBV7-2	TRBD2	CASSQRGTLGGTQYF	TGTGCCAGCAGCCAGCGGGGGACCCTCGGGGGGACCCAGTACTTC
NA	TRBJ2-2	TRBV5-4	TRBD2	CASSFGLGFTGELFF	TGTGCCAGCAGCTTTGGACTAGGTTTCACCGGGGAGCTGTTTTTT
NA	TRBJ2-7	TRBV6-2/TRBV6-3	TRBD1	CASSKTGQGPLEQYF	TGTGCCAGCAGTAAAACTGGACAGGGGCCCCTCGAGCAGTACTTC
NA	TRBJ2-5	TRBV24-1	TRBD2	CATSDTGTSGSKTQYF	TGTGCCACCAGTGATACCGGGACTAGCGGGAGTAAGACCCAGTACTTC
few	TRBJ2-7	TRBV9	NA	CASSHGLGARPYEQYF	TGTGCCAGCAGCCACGGGTTAGGGGCTCGCCCCTACGAGCAGTACTTC
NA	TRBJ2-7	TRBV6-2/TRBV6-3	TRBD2	CASSSGLNTYEQYF	TGTGCCAGCAGTTCGGGACTAAACACCTACGAGCAGTACTTC
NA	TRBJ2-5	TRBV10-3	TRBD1	CATRQLERQGKGETQYF	TGTGCCACTCGTCAATTGGAACGACAGGGGAAGGGGGAGACCCAGTACTTC
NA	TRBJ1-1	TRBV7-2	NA	CASSLAKGGGTEAFF	TGTGCCAGCAGCTTAGCGAAAGGAGGTGGCACTGAAGCTTTCTTT
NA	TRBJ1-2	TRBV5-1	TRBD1	CASSLGTGGYGYTF	TGCGCCAGCAGCCTGGGGACAGGGGGCTATGGCTACACCTTC
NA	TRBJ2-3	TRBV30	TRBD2	CAWIPSGGTDTQYF	TGTGCCTGGATCCCCAGCGGGGGCACAGATACGCAGTATTTT
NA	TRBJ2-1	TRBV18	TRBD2	CASSPGLAGDNEQFF	TGTGCCAGCTCACCAGGACTAGCGGGAGACAATGAGCAGTTCTTC
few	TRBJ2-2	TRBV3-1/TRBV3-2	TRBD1	CASSQRQGARDGELFF	TGTGCCAGCAGCCAAAGACAGGGGGCGAGGGACGGGGAGCTGTTTTTT
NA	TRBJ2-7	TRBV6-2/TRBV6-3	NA	CASSSLYEQYF	TGTGCCAGCAGTTCCCTTTACGAGCAGTACTTC
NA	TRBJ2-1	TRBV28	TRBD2	CASSSPQVLAGGSHNEQFF	TGTGCCAGCAGTTCCCCTCAAGTACTAGCGGGAGGATCCCACAATGAGCAGTTCTTC
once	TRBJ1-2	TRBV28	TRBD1	CASSRTGSPPSGYTF	TGTGCCAGCAGTCGGACAGGCTCCCCCCCGTCCGGCTACACCTTC
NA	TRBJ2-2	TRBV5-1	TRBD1	CASRLQGAVIGELFF	TGCGCCAGCAGGTTGCAGGGGGCGGTCATCGGGGAGCTGTTTTTT
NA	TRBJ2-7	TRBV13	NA	CASSLPLSYEQYF	TGTGCCAGCAGCCTACCCCTTTCCTACGAGCAGTACTTC
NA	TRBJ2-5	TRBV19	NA	CASSKDGSTRQETQYF	TGTGCCAGTAGTAAAGACGGGAGTACCCGCCAAGAGACCCAGTACTTC
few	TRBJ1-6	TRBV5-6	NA	CASSLETGVNNSPLHF	TGTGCCAGCAGCTTGGAAACAGGTGTCAATAATTCACCCCTCCACTTT
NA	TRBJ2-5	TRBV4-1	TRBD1	CASSPGTGTETQYF	TGCGCCAGCAGCCCAGGGACAGGGACAGAGACCCAGTACTTC
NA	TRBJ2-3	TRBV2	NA	CASSGEGGTQYF	TGTGCCAGCAGTGGGGAGGGGGGTACGCAGTATTTT
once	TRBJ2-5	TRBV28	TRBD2	CASSSSSGGLTQYF	TGTGCCAGCAGTTCCTCTAGCGGGGGGTTGACCCAGTACTTC